The text below deals with one T cell receptor (beta chain). Its specificity is not known. The PCR used 60 Vbeta and 13 Jbeta primers. Measured with immunoSEQ multiplex PCR; TCRdb has only the in-frame clones, and not every one. The sample has roughly 160,000 clones; roughly 80% are singletons. This sample is part of a study of cytomegalovirus exposure and HLA in healthy donors. Study overall: In an early release, HLA-typed donors contributed roughly 85 million unique TCR sequences. General study results and limits: CMV antigen specificity of a few CMV-associated chains was confirmed in vitro. The investigators catalogued 150 to 200 TCR beta chains as cytomegalovirus-associated.

V gave up 1 base and J gave up 5 bases; unmatched junction bases: 7. Germline CDR1 reads SNHLY; CDR2 reads FYNNEI. The CDR3 loop spans 16 amino acids. Despite likely unrecorded immune exposures, the donors were nominally healthy at the time of sampling. The receptor comes from a man aged 25 to 40 in good health and CMV-seropositive. The source material was PBMCs. The chain links TRBV2 to TRBJ2-5; 10 nucleotides align to TRBD1. The CDR3 DNA is TGTGCCAGCAGTGAAGGGGACAGGGGAGGGTTGGAGACCCAGTACTTC. It yields the protein CASSEGDRGGLETQYF.